The 15 T cell receptor beta chains reported below all come from one sample, sequenced in a study of response to subunit inactivated influenza vaccine. MiXCR, run by TCRdb on the RT-PCR reads, gives a single entry per CDR3 protein. The table lists around 850,000 distinct CDR3 sequences, about 18% of them singletons. The sequences come from PBMCs from blood, collected around 5 days after vaccination. All receptors derive from a man aged 50 or older who received an inactivated influenza vaccine.

This clonotype was counted a few times. This rearrangement joins TRBV5-1 to TRBJ2-5; no clear D gene. From germline, CDR1 is SGHRS and CDR2 YFSETQ. The germline V and J ends were trimmed by 4 bases and 2 bases, with 18 bases remaining between them. The CDR3 consists of 16 residues. The DNA for the CDR3 is TGCGCCAGCAGCCGGAACGCGGCAGGCCCACAAGAGACCCAGTACTTC. Translation gives CASSRNAAGPQETQYF.

A few counts support this clonotype. The chain employs TRBV7-2 and TRBJ2-2; D gene unclear. CDR1 SGHTA and CDR2 FQGNSA come from the germline V gene. The ends were cut back, 7 bases at V and 5 bases at J, with 11 bases in the middle. This CDR3 region has 13 residues. CDR3 DNA sequence: TGTGCCAGCAACCCAACAGTGACCGGGGAGCTGTTTTTT. It translates to CASNPTVTGELFF.

This clonotype was observed at least ten times. The rearrangement links TRBV29-1 to TRBJ2-4; unclear D gene. This CDR3 contains 15 residues. The V gene's germline CDR1 is SQVTM and CDR2 ANQGSEA. The V and J ends lost 0 bases and 1 base respectively, with 10 bases between them. The CDR3 DNA is TGCAGCGTTGAAGATCGAGCAGAGGCCAAAAACATTCAGTACTTC. Its protein product is CSVEDRAEAKNIQYF.

V gene TRBV20-1 combines with J gene TRBJ1-2; the D is unclear. V was shortened by 5 bases and J by 4 bases, with 5 bases between the two germline ends. Germline V lookup: CDR1 DFQATT, CDR2 SNEGSKA (reference sequence). CDR3 length: 10 residues. DNA of the CDR3: TGCAGTGCTGGGTTCTATGGCTACACCTTC. Amino acids: CSAGFYGYTF.

This clonotype was observed a handful of times. This sequence joins TRBV20-1 and TRBJ1-2; D remains ambiguous. Germline CDR1 and CDR2: DFQATT and SNEGSKA (reference sequence). This CDR3 has 12 residues. The V and J ends lost 4 bases and 8 bases respectively, with 14 bases between them. This CDR3 is CSAKSLQEGYTF. CDR3 nucleotide sequence: TGCAGTGCTAAATCCCTCCAAGAGGGCTACACCTTC.

The gene calls are TRBV15 and TRBJ1-2; TRBD1 might be the D (5 bases). Germline loops: CDR1 LNHNV, CDR2 YYDKDF (reference sequence). The germline V and J ends were trimmed by 5 bases and 2 bases, with 6 bases remaining between them. The CDR3 extends over 12 amino acids. CDR3 protein: CATSGGNYGYTF. The CDR3 DNA reads TGTGCCACCAGCGGGGGGAACTATGGCTACACCTTC.

The V and J genes are TRBV7-8 and TRBJ2-7; TRBD1 matches at 8 bases. The CDR3 is made up of 20 amino acids. Germline loops: CDR1 SGHVS, CDR2 FQNEAQ. J lost 0 bases, V lost 2 bases, and 18 bases had no gene match. The CDR3 here is CASSLLGVFRDRTTSYEQYF. The CDR3 DNA follows: TGTGCCAGCAGCTTACTGGGGGTTTTCCGGGACAGGACAACCTCCTACGAGCAGTACTTC. The variable domain in full, with the rest retrieved from reference TRBV7-8 and TRBJ2-7, is GAGVSQSPRYKVAKRGQDVALRCDPISGHVSLFWYQQALGQGPEFLTYFQNEAQLDKSGLPSDRFFAERPEGSVSTLKIQRTQQEDSAVYLCASSLLGVFRDRTTSYEQYFGPGTRLTVT.

This clonotype was counted only a few times. This chain connects TRBV5-1 to TRBJ2-7; a possible D gene is TRBD1 (5 bases). Germline values: CDR1 SGHRS, CDR2 YFSETQ. The V gene lost 0 bases and the J gene lost 1 base, with 11 bases spanning the gap. This CDR3 region has 15 residues. The CDR3 bases are TGCGCCAGCAGCTTGGACTGGACAACTTCCTACGAGCAGTACTTC. Its protein is CASSLDWTTSYEQYF.

This clonotype was counted between two and nine times. This chain links TRBV5-6 with TRBJ2-1; tentative D call: TRBD2 (6 bases). The CDR3 is made up of 16 amino acids. The germline V gene encodes CDR1 SGHDT and CDR2 YYEEEE. Trimming removed 0 bases at V and 3 bases at J, with 13 bases between. CDR3 DNA sequence: TGTGCCAGCAGCTTGGCCGGGGGTACCCGCTACAATGAGCAGTTCTTC. Translated, it gives CASSLAGGTRYNEQFF.

The rearrangement joins TRBV5-8 to TRBJ2-1, with TRBD1 identical over 7 bases. Trimming cost V 4 bases and J 13 bases; bases outside gene matches: 14. This CDR3 contains 14 residues. Looked up from germline, CDR1 is SGHTS and CDR2 is YDEGEE. The CDR3: CASSTRGFRDRQFF. In nucleotides, the CDR3 is TGTGCCAGCAGCACACGAGGGTTCCGGGACAGACAGTTCTTC.

The V gene is TRBV24-1, the J gene TRBJ2-1; 11 bases line up with TRBD2. The CDR3 extends over 17 amino acids. J lost 7 bases, V lost 5 bases, and 12 bases had no gene match. CDR1 is KGHDR, CDR2 SFDVKD, per germline. The CDR3 is CATSATTSGSKGNEQFF. The CDR3 DNA follows: TGTGCCACCAGTGCAACTACTAGCGGGAGTAAAGGGAATGAGCAGTTCTTC.

This clonotype has only a few counts. V is TRBV2 and J is TRBJ1-2; D uncertain. The CDR3 has 12 residues. The V end lost 7 bases, the J end lost 4 bases, and 10 bases lay between the germline ends. Looked up from germline, CDR1 is SNHLY and CDR2 is FYNNEI. CDR3 in amino acids: CASTPDLYGYTF. The DNA of the CDR3 is TGTGCCAGCACCCCAGACCTCTATGGCTACACCTTC.

V and J are TRBV29-1 and TRBJ2-7, with 11 bases lining up with TRBD1. Unmatched junction bases numbered 17, after V lost 4 bases and J lost 6 bases. The germline CDR1 and CDR2 sequences are SQVTM and ANQGSEA. The CDR3 consists of 17 residues. The DNA of the CDR3 is TGCAGCGTTGGCCAGCCTACGACCGGGACAGGGGGTTTCGAGCAGTACTTC. This gives the protein CSVGQPTTGTGGFEQYF.

The table lists this clonotype with a few counts. The chain couples TRBV12-3 or TRBV12-4 to TRBJ2-3, with unresolved D. V shed 0 bases and J shed 0 bases, with 7 bases lying between them. This CDR3 has 15 amino acids. CDR3 nucleotide sequence: TGTGCCAGCAGTTTAGCCCATACTAGCACAGATACGCAGTATTTT. It translates to CASSLAHTSTDTQYF.

This clonotype was detected only a few times. J is TRBJ1-4 and V is TRBV7-9; no firm D call. V was pared by 3 bases and J by 6 bases, with 11 bases between. CDR3 length equals 14 residues. Germline V gene lookup returns CDR1 SEHNR and CDR2 FQNEAQ (reference sequence). The CDR3 is CASSFHGLDEKLFF. DNA for the CDR3: TGTGCCAGCAGCTTTCACGGTTTAGATGAAAAACTGTTTTTT.